This T cell receptor (beta chain) stems from a study of cytomegalovirus exposure and HLA in healthy donors (TCRdb year 2017). Context from the whole study: An earlier analysis of several hundred of the donors reported about 260 Gb of sequence data and some 110 million unique TCR beta sequences obtained from about 180 million T cells. The study aimed to test whether cataloging public T cell receptors could reveal signatures of past pathogen exposure. Four to six DR-DQ haplotypes were handled as single units for association and clustering, since linkage in the cohort was strong. Rather than drawing on any new phenotypic data, the later analysis identified candidate immune exposures from TCR beta sequences and the way those sequences occurred across donors. HLA typing covered class I and class II loci at four-digit resolution. To study patterns of TCR occurrence, a later analysis re-analyzed previously published TCR beta repertoires from 650 to 750 donors and added high-resolution HLA genotyping. In an earlier analysis of several hundred of the donors, high-throughput TCR beta sequencing was used to judge whether each TCR beta V gene segment behaved as functional or pseudogenic. High-throughput TCR immunosequencing, statistical association of individual TCRs with disease status, and machine learning were combined to predict cytomegalovirus infection status. Among approximately 370 genotyped donors of the cohort, an average of approximately 240,000 unique TCR beta nucleotide sequences was sequenced per donor, of which approximately 19% were non-productive. Every repertoire in the discovery cohort had been generated on one and the same sequencing platform. An early release that covered approximately 600 HLA-typed donors contained around 330 gigabases of sequencing data and 65 million to 100 million unique TCR sequences. Typing coverage varied by locus: roughly 629-640 donors for A, B, C, DRB1 and DQB1; under 550 for DQA1; approximately 570 for DPA1; around 490 for DPB1. Of the 398 genotyped donors, approximately 80% were placed in the genetic ancestry cluster associated with self-reported Caucasian donors. In addition to the first cohort of around 670 subjects, a separate validation cohort of approximately 130 different subjects was used. Genome-wide SNP genotypes for about 55% of the 666 donors were used in a later genetic analysis, which treated that subset as a discovery cohort. The study profiled the T cell repertoires of hundreds of subjects by immunosequencing and related them to cytomegalovirus serostatus. Alongside the repertoire data, information on donor age, sex, ethnicity and CMV serostatus was compiled.

Study-wide conclusions, independent of this receptor: A later analysis found that TCR association rates varied across HLA loci, with DRB1 alleles showing the most associated TCRs and HLA-C alleles the fewest. Linkage disequilibrium might explain the correlated functional status among segregating V segments, but an unknown experimental factor could not be excluded. Some IMGT-functional V segments, including TRBV6-2 and TRBV6-3, could not be told apart with the 87-base-pair reads, so those segments were excluded. Because HLA typing was missing for some donors at each locus, association tests included only the typed subset. The classifier was reported to diagnose cytomegalovirus status with high specificity and sensitivity in both the original cohort and the validation cohort. Only TCR beta chains were sequenced in this cohort, and the absence of alpha or paired-chain data limited detectable features. Assigning TCR associations to individual alleles was difficult when HLA alleles, especially DR and DQ, strongly co-occurred. Compared with equally common non-associated chains, HLA-associated TCR beta chains in a later analysis were more clonally expanded and had lower generation probabilities. In a later genetic analysis, fewer N-insertions in productive TCRs were reported among donors in an Asian-associated ancestry cluster than the roughly 700-donor mean. CMV serostatus was the only immune exposure information available for the cohort. Most TCR sequences were seen in very few donors, while some public TCRs were found in many individuals. Three of the identified cytomegalovirus-associated TCR beta chains were confirmed in vitro to be specific for cytomegalovirus antigens. Seventeen rarely observed V segments, including chromosome 9 orphons, were excluded from the earlier analysis of a few hundred of the donors because counts were too low. A further reported finding was that TCR beta sequences accurately predicted the HLA-A and HLA-B alleles for most subjects in the first cohort. According to the authors, the approach could potentially be generalized to other disease states and immunological phenotypes. Roughly uniform sequencing depth across donors was assumed in presence/absence analyses, although this assumption may not hold. In an earlier analysis of about 600 of the donors, most TCR beta V segments appeared in productive rearrangements about 90% or about 30% of the time, broadly matching IMGT annotations. A cluster of highly shared sequence variants was judged likely to represent a technical artifact of the sequencing pipeline. In a later analysis, several top co-occurrence clusters were reported to appear linked to parvovirus B19, influenza, CMV and Epstein-Barr virus. A later analysis associated 15,000 to 20,000 TCR beta sequences with specific HLA alleles at a false discovery rate of 0.05. Most CMV-associated TCR beta chains appeared to be HLA-restricted in a later analysis, and the HLA associations seemed to be driven largely by CMV exposure. In the study, around 150 TCR beta chains were listed as associated with cytomegalovirus. In a later genetic analysis, a missense DCLRE1C variant was associated with V-gene and J-gene trimming of TCR beta chains, and the association was replicated in an independent cohort.

Points on this clone: Its antigen target is currently unknown. Base-call qualities are not available, and no considerably larger clone is one nucleotide away.

The CDR3, cysteine through phenylalanine, is 15 amino acids long. The retained sequence is limited to the CDR3, 45 bases, with the frame set at the first base. The germline V gene (reference sequence) yields SEHNR for CDR1 and FQNEAQ for CDR2. The germline V and J ends show losses of 5 bases and 4 bases respectively, and no gene match explains 8 bases of the junction. The cohort comprised hundreds of healthy bone marrow donors. At the time of sampling, all cohort members were nominally healthy, though unrecorded immune exposures were likely present. The donor was CMV seronegative and belonged to the group of over 300 seronegative cohort members. A peripheral blood sample was provided by each donor, and peripheral blood mononuclear cells were used for TCR beta sequencing. Genomic DNA extraction from the blood cell samples was performed with the Qiagen DNeasy Blood Extraction Kit. The library was produced with the immunoSEQ multiplex PCR assay. For the multiplex PCR, a mixture combining 60 forward primers for TCR Vbeta segments and 13 reverse primers for TCR Jbeta segments was used. A multiplex PCR assay on genomic DNA amplified the CDR3 region of rearranged TCR beta genes. The amplified TCR beta libraries were sequenced on the Illumina HiSeq System as 87-base-pair reads. On the study's bioinformatics: Across the roughly 600 repertoires, a later analysis counted approximately 83 million unique TCR beta chains, 8.5 million to 12 million of which were shared by at least two donors. Raw reads were error-corrected and collapsed into unique sequences by a nearest-neighbor algorithm in which closely related sequences were merged to remove PCR and sequencing errors. To assign V, D and J gene segments, CDR3 sequences were aligned to IMGT reference sequences. For a sequence to be retained, at least a six-nucleotide match to both a V gene segment and a J gene segment was required. Rearrangements were classified as productive when the CDR3 lacked stop codons and remained in frame with V and J, and all other rearrangements were classified as non-productive. Following IMGT convention, CDR3 was defined as the stretch from the second conserved V-encoded cysteine to the conserved J-encoded phenylalanine. In an earlier analysis of around 570 of the donors, sequences lacking an unambiguous match to a single V gene segment were excluded. In an earlier analysis of approximately 590 of the donors, V segments were called functional above 56.7% productive rearrangements and were called segregating when the between-donor standard deviation exceeded 5%. A statistical classification framework was built for diagnosing cytomegalovirus status from the catalog of TCR beta chain sequences. V and J gene assignment, in a later analysis, came from comparing TCR nucleotide sequences with IMGT/GENE-DB human TR gene sequences. Using the TCRdist pipeline, a later analysis assigned CDR3 sequences along with most-parsimonious VDJ recombination scenarios. In a later analysis, each TCR beta chain was defined by its CDR3 amino acid sequence together with its V-gene family, and reads without a unique V-gene family were excluded. In a later analysis, approximately 640 highly shared, low-generation-probability nucleotide sequences were removed to address suspected cross-contamination and a sequencing artifact. In a later analysis, a clonal expansion index was calculated for each public chain from normalized within-repertoire ranks of inferred template counts. Generation probabilities in a later analysis came from a VDJ recombination model fitted to out-of-frame rearrangements, and those results were checked against IGoR. Hypergeometric tests were used in a later analysis to score TCR-TCR, TCR-HLA and TCR-CMV co-occurrence, with a repertoire-size bias correction applied to the TCR pairs. A later analysis estimated false discovery rates by permuting HLA or CMV assignments 20 times. In a later analysis, co-occurring TCRs were grouped using DBSCAN, with TCRdist sequence similarity added in when clustering inside HLA-allele-positive subsets. Repertoires with fewer than 30,000 or more than 120,000 public chains were left out of co-occurrence clustering, as were roughly five repertoires with anomalous nucleotide sharing. The table was pulled from immuneACCESS by TCRdb, which kept in-frame rearrangements only. Such tables lose some clones; where checked, under half of the loss comes from unresolved V genes, and the rest has no known cause. V and J calls and clone size are given by that table; D and trimming were obtained from the DNA. Recorded for this sample are some 140,000 clones; under 75% of them occurred a single time. Clones ranked in the top ten supply about 2.6% of the sample.

Here the chain combines TRBV7-9 and TRBJ1-3; 7 bases in between match TRBD1. The clonotype comes from a woman in her 40s in good health and CMV-seronegative. Material: PBMCs. CDR3 loop: CASSGQAATGNTIYF. The DNA reads TGTGCCAGCAGCGGACAGGCAGCAACGGGAAACACCATATATTTT.